This T cell receptor (beta chain) was captured by sequencing in a study of blood T cells in healthy people across ages. For the second PCR, which ran for about 7 to 12 cycles, a sample-barcoded 5' primer and a J-beta primer mix were used. All cDNA molecules were each tagged by a template-switch adaptor with 12 random nucleotides. MiXCR, run by TCRdb on the 5' RACE reads, gives a single entry per CDR3 protein. The table records over a million distinct CDR3 sequences, 35% to 55% of them present only once. The sample, about 10 milliliters of peripheral blood, was drawn from each donor. There are 10 residues in the CDR3. Germline-derived CDR1 and CDR2 are SGHAT and FQNNGV. Germline trimming cut 5 bases from V and 12 bases from J; bases unmatched to any gene: 3.

This clonotype was sampled from a woman in her sixties in good health. The rearrangement uses TRBV11-2 and TRBJ2-7; 8 bases are a match to TRBD2. The material sequenced was blood. DNA for the CDR3: TGTGCCAGCAGCCCGGGGGGGCCGTACTTC. Amino acid sequence: CASSPGGPYF.